This TCR beta chain is from a study of blood T cell repertoires in COVID-19. Study at large: Samples taken during acute and convalescent COVID-19 were collected in the United States, Italy and Spain. In each case, the material was cDNA or gDNA derived from T cells, B-cell-depleted T cells, or PBMCs.

The authors' processing: Reference gene primer amplification yielded estimated nucleated cell counts. Produced via immunoSEQ multiplex PCR; TCRdb's table is partial and in-frame only. That table is the source of V, J and clone size, and D and trimming were worked out from the DNA. The sample yields around 210,000 clones, about 78% seen once. This CDR3 has 16 residues. CDR1 and CDR2 from the germline V gene are LNHDA and SQIVND (reference sequence). Trimming cost V 4 bases and J 4 bases; bases outside gene matches: 4. The receptor's source is a woman aged 70-85 years with acute or convalescent COVID-19. The sample consisted of peripheral blood. V gene TRBV19 combines with J gene TRBJ2-1; 13 nucleotides agree with TRBD2. CDR3 DNA: TGTGCCAGTAGTAGGGGGACTAGCGGGGATTACAATGAGCAGTTCTTC. It translates to CASSRGTSGDYNEQFF.